This TCR beta chain originates from a study of Graves' ophthalmopathy and Graves' hyperthyroidism. Other autoimmune disease, uncontrolled infection, pregnancy and lactation led to exclusion. The starting material, roughly 9.7 ml of fresh peripheral blood, provided the PBMCs. Looked up from germline, CDR1 is ENHRY and CDR2 is SYGVKD. The CDR3 consists of 15 residues. Germline trimming cut 2 bases from V and 3 bases from J; bases unmatched to any gene: 2. As the template, RNA transcripts were used to amplify TCR beta CDR3 regions. An opening RT-PCR round employed HTBI primers and preceded a second-round multiplex PCR. Each CDR3 protein is one row after TCRdb ran MiXCR on the multiplex PCR reads. Here the sample spans around 660,000 distinct CDR3 sequences, more than 40% being singletons. Regarding this clonotype: The antigen is unknown.

Study outcomes and limitations: With less than 90% sensitivity and 70% to 82% specificity, a 13-signature model separated ophthalmopathy from stable hyperthyroidism.

The chain uses TRBV10-3 and TRBJ2-5; 11 nucleotides line up with TRBD1. Sequenced input: peripheral blood. This clonotype was sampled from an adult man with Graves' ophthalmopathy. In DNA, the CDR3 is TGTGCCATCAGTGAGGGACAGGGGGCGGAAGAGACCCAGTACTTC. Translating gives CAISEGQGAEETQYF.